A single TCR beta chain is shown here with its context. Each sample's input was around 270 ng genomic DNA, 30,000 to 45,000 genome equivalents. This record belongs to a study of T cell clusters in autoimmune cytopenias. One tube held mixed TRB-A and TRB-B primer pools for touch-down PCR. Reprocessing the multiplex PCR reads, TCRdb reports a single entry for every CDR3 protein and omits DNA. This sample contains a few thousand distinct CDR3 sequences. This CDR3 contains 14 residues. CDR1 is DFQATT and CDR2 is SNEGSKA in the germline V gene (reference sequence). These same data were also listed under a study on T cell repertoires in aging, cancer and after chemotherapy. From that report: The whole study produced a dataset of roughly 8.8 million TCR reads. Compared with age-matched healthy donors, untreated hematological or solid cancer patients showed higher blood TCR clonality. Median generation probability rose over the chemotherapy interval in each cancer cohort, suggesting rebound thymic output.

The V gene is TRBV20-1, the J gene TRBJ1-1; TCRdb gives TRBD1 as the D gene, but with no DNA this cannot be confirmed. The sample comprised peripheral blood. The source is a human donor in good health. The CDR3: CSARVGGGSTEAFF.